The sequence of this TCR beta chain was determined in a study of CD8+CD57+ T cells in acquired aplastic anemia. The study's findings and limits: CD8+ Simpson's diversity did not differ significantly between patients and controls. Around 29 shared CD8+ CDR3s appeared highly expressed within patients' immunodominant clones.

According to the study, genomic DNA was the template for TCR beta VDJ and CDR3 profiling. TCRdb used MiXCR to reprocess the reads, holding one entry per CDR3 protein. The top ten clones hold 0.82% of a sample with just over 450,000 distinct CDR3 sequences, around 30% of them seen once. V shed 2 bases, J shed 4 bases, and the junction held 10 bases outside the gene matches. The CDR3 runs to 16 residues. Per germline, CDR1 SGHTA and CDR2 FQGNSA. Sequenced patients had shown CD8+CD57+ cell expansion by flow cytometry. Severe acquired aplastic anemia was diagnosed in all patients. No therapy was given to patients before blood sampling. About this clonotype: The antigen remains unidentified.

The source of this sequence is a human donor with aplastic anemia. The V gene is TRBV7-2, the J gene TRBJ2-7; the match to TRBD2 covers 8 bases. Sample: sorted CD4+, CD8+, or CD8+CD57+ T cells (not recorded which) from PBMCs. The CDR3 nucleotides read TGTGCCAGCAGCTTATATCGGGGGGGTATCAAGTACGAGCAGTACTTC. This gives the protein CASSLYRGGIKYEQYF.